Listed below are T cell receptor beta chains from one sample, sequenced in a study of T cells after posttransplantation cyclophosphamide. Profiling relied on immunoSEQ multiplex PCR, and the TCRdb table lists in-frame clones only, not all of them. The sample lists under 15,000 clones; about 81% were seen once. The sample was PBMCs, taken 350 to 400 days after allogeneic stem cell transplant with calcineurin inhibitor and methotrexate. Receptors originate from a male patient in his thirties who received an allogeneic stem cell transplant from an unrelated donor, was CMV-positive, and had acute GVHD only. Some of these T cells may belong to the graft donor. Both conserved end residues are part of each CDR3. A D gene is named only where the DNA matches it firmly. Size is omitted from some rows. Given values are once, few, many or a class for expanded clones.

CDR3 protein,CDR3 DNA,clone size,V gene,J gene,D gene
CASSIDQGNTDTQYF,TGTGCCAGTAGTATAGATCAGGGTAACACAGATACGCAGTATTTT,.,TRBV19,TRBJ2-3,.
CASSQDAGDGYTF,TGCGCCAGCAGCCAAGACGCGGGGGATGGCTACACCTTC,.,TRBV4-3,TRBJ1-2,.
CASSGGWGDSKAFF,TGTGCCAGTAGTGGCGGTTGGGGGGACAGCAAAGCTTTCTTT,.,TRBV19,TRBJ1-1,TRBD1
CASSEDRKAFF,TGTGCCAGCAGTGAGGACAGAAAAGCTTTCTTT,.,TRBV2,TRBJ1-1,.
CASSQGQGDYEQYF,TGTGCCAGCAGTCAAGGACAGGGGGACTACGAGCAGTACTTC,.,TRBV6-4,TRBJ2-7,TRBD1
CATSREGRRSETQYF,TGTGCCACCAGCAGAGAGGGGCGCAGGTCGGAGACCCAGTACTTC,.,TRBV15,TRBJ2-5,.
CASRGGGTDNNYGYTF,TGTGCCAGCAGGGGGGGTGGGACAGACAATAACTATGGCTACACCTTC,.,TRBV5-4,TRBJ1-2,TRBD1
CASSLELTEAFF,TGTGCCAGCAGCTTGGAACTCACTGAAGCTTTCTTT,few,TRBV5-6,TRBJ1-1,.
CASRSSGNSYEQYF,TGTGCCAGCAGAAGTTCGGGAAATTCCTACGAGCAGTACTTC,.,TRBV11-3,TRBJ2-7,.
CASSEFGTNNQPQHF,TGTGCCAGCAGTGAATTTGGGACAAACAATCAGCCCCAGCATTTT,.,TRBV25-1,TRBJ1-5,.
CASSLEGAYGYTF,TGTGCCAGCAGCTTAGAGGGGGCCTATGGCTACACCTTC,.,TRBV11-3,TRBJ1-2,.
CASSYLTSPNEQFF,TGTGCCAGCAGTTACTTGACTAGCCCCAATGAGCAGTTCTTC,.,TRBV6-5,TRBJ2-1,TRBD2
CASSPSVGQGLEGEKLFF,TGTGCCAGCTCACCTAGTGTGGGACAGGGGCTTGAAGGTGAAAAACTGTTTTTT,.,TRBV18,TRBJ1-4,TRBD1
CASSSFSGKSTDTQYF,TGTGCCAGCAGCTCTTTCAGCGGGAAGTCCACAGATACGCAGTATTTT,.,TRBV9,TRBJ2-3,TRBD2
CASSHSWGVAGERKTYEQYF,TGCGCCAGCAGCCACTCTTGGGGCGTAGCGGGGGAGCGGAAAACCTACGAGCAGTACTTC,.,TRBV4-1,TRBJ2-7,TRBD2
CASSELAGGPDTQYF,TGTGCCAGCAGTGAACTAGCGGGAGGGCCAGATACGCAGTATTTT,.,TRBV6-1,TRBJ2-3,TRBD2
CASSSGRAYEQYF,TGTGCCAGCAGTTCCGGCAGGGCCTACGAGCAGTACTTC,.,TRBV28,TRBJ2-7,.
CASSLAWGYTEAFF,TGTGCCAGCAGCTTAGCCTGGGGCTACACTGAAGCTTTCTTT,.,TRBV7-9,TRBJ1-1,.
CASSQGTGGISGANVLTF,TGCGCCAGCAGCCAAGGGACAGGGGGCATATCTGGGGCCAACGTCCTGACTTTC,.,TRBV4-3,TRBJ2-6,TRBD1
CASSQDEGQGDTEAFF,TGCGCCAGCAGCCAAGATGAAGGGCAGGGGGACACTGAAGCTTTCTTT,once,TRBV4-3,TRBJ1-1,TRBD1
CASSTLGLAAYNEQFF,TGTGCCAGTAGTACACTCGGACTAGCGGCCTACAATGAGCAGTTCTTC,.,TRBV19,TRBJ2-1,TRBD2
CATLAGRDEQYF,TGTGCCACCCTAGCGGGGAGGGACGAGCAGTACTTC,few,TRBV6-6,TRBJ2-7,TRBD2
CSVAQALNTGELFF,TGCAGCGTTGCACAGGCGTTGAACACCGGGGAGCTGTTTTTT,.,TRBV29-1,TRBJ2-2,.
CASSVEQGPHGYTF,TGTGCCAGCAGCGTAGAACAGGGTCCCCACGGCTACACCTTC,.,TRBV9,TRBJ1-2,.
CASSEERGNNEKLFF,TGTGCCAGCAGTGAAGAAAGGGGGAATAATGAAAAACTGTTTTTT,.,TRBV25-1,TRBJ1-4,.
CASSGEGLGVDIQYF,TGTGCCAGTAGTGGGGAGGGACTCGGGGTTGACATTCAGTACTTC,few,TRBV19,TRBJ2-4,TRBD2
CASSFNKGQGARDTQYF,TGTGCCAGCAGCTTCAATAAGGGACAGGGGGCAAGAGATACGCAGTATTTT,.,TRBV5-4,TRBJ2-3,TRBD1
CASSEDYWGYEQYF,TGTGCCAGCAGTGAGGACTACTGGGGCTACGAGCAGTACTTC,once,TRBV2,TRBJ2-7,.
CASSPRMGTDTQYF,TGTGCCAGCTCACCGAGAATGGGCACAGATACGCAGTATTTT,.,TRBV18,TRBJ2-3,.
CSAETGNTIYF,TGCAGTGCTGAGACAGGAAACACCATATATTTT,.,TRBV20-1,TRBJ1-3,.
CASSLPGSPDTQYF,TGTGCCAGCAGCTTGCCCGGGAGTCCAGATACGCAGTATTTT,.,TRBV5-6,TRBJ2-3,.
CASTEGGGVAETQYF,TGTGCCAGCACTGAAGGAGGAGGGGTGGCGGAGACCCAGTACTTC,.,TRBV6-1,TRBJ2-5,.
CASSPSGQGRGYTF,TGTGCCAGCAGCCCCTCGGGACAGGGTAGGGGCTACACCTTC,.,TRBV9,TRBJ1-2,TRBD1
CASRGQGTTGELFF,TGTGCCAGCAGGGGACAGGGGACCACCGGGGAGCTGTTTTTT,.,TRBV25-1,TRBJ2-2,TRBD1
CASSFLATNEKLFF,TGCGCCAGCAGCTTTTTAGCAACTAATGAAAAACTGTTTTTT,.,TRBV5-1,TRBJ1-4,.
CASSLGQRSSYEQYF,TGCGCCAGCAGCCTGGGACAGCGGAGCTCCTACGAGCAGTACTTC,.,TRBV4-1,TRBJ2-7,TRBD1
CASSRDRGSGEQYF,TGCGCCAGCAGCCGGGACAGGGGATCGGGGGAGCAGTACTTC,.,TRBV5-1,TRBJ2-7,TRBD1
CASSPSYGYTF,TGTGCCAGCAGCCCGTCCTATGGCTACACCTTC,.,TRBV7-9,TRBJ1-2,.
CASSFGGDYGYTF,TGTGCCAGCAGTTTCGGGGGAGACTATGGCTACACCTTC,.,TRBV6-5,TRBJ1-2,.
CASSWLKSGLGTQYF,TGTGCCAGCAGCTGGCTAAAAAGCGGGCTAGGGACCCAGTACTTC,.,TRBV5-6,TRBJ2-5,.
CASSPAGGNYEQYF,TGTGCTAGCAGCCCCGCCGGGGGGAATTACGAGCAGTACTTC,.,TRBV7-7,TRBJ2-7,TRBD2
CASSLGREGAFF,TGTGCCAGCAGCTTGGGCAGGGAGGGAGCTTTCTTT,.,TRBV7-9,TRBJ1-1,.
CASSRSQSTASEYEQYF,TGTGCCAGCAGCCGCTCCCAGTCAACGGCTAGCGAGTACGAGCAGTACTTC,.,TRBV4-2,TRBJ2-7,.
CASSKQGLLEQYF,TGTGCCAGCAGTAAACAGGGGCTGCTCGAGCAGTACTTC,.,TRBV6-5,TRBJ2-7,TRBD1
CASSVQGPGNSPLHF,TGTGCCAGCAGTGTCCAGGGGCCGGGGAATTCACCCCTCCACTTT,once,TRBV6-1,TRBJ1-6,.
CASSYSPGLTDTQYF,TGTGCCAGCAGTTACTCTCCGGGACTTACAGATACGCAGTATTTT,.,TRBV6-5,TRBJ2-3,.
CASSIQGYEQYF,TGTGCCAGCAGCATACAGGGGTACGAGCAGTACTTC,.,TRBV7-9,TRBJ2-7,TRBD1
CASSLVAVYGYTF,TGTGCCAGCAGCTTAGTGGCAGTCTATGGCTACACCTTC,.,TRBV11-1,TRBJ1-2,.
CASSLSNYEQYF,TGCGCCAGCAGCTTGTCAAATTACGAGCAGTACTTC,.,TRBV5-1,TRBJ2-7,.
CATSRGGAGGTYNEQFF,TGTGCCACCAGCAGAGGAGGAGCGGGAGGTACCTACAATGAGCAGTTCTTC,few,TRBV15,TRBJ2-1,TRBD2
CASSESGTVNTEAFF,TGTGCCAGCAGCGAGTCCGGGACAGTGAACACTGAAGCTTTCTTT,.,TRBV9,TRBJ1-1,TRBD1
CASSFGRPWTENTEAFF,TGTGCCAGCAGTTTTGGTCGTCCTTGGACAGAGAACACTGAAGCTTTCTTT,.,TRBV28,TRBJ1-1,.
CASSQDFLASFSTDTQYF,TGCGCCAGCAGCCAAGATTTCCTAGCGTCCTTCAGCACAGATACGCAGTATTTT,once,TRBV4-3,TRBJ2-3,.
CASSQGSGGTGELFF,TGTGCCAGCAGCCAAGGAAGCGGGGGGACCGGGGAGCTGTTTTTT,once,TRBV4-2,TRBJ2-2,TRBD2
CASSYSDRVKETQYF,TGCGCCAGCAGCTATTCGGACAGGGTAAAAGAGACCCAGTACTTC,once,TRBV4-1,TRBJ2-5,TRBD1
CASSIGGQGPVGAFF,TGTGCCAGTAGTATAGGGGGACAGGGACCGGTGGGAGCTTTCTTT,.,TRBV19,TRBJ1-1,TRBD1
CASSLSGTSGPSGKEQYF,TGTGCCAGCAGCTTATCCGGGACTAGCGGCCCTTCGGGAAAGGAGCAGTACTTC,once,TRBV7-3,TRBJ2-7,TRBD2